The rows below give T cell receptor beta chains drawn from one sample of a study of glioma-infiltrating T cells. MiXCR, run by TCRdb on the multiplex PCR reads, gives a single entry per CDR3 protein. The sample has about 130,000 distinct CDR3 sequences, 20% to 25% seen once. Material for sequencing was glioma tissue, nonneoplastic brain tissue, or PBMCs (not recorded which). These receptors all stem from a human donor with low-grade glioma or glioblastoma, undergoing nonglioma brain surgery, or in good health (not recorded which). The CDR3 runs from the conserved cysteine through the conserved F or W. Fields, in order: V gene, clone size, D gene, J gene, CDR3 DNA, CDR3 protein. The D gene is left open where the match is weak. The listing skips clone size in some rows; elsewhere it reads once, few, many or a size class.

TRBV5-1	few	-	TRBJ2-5	TGCGCCAGCAGTCCGGGACACCGTCAAGAGACCCAGTACTTC	CASSPGHRQETQYF
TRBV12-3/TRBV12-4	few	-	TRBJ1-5	TGTGCCAGCAGTTTCTGGCAGGGTCAGCCCCAGCATTTT	CASSFWQGQPQHF
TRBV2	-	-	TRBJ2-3	TGTGCCAGCAGTGAAGGGGGTACAGATACGCAGTATTTT	CASSEGGTDTQYF
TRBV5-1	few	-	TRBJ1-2	TGCGCCAGCAGCCCAGGGTGGGGGGGCACTGGCTACACCTTC	CASSPGWGGTGYTF
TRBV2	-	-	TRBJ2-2	TGTGCCAGCAGTTTTGTCGAACCTCCTACCGGGGAGCTGTTTTTT	CASSFVEPPTGELFF
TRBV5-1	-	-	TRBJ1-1	TGCGCCAGCAGCTTGAGTGCATGGAACACTGAAGCTTTCTTT	CASSLSAWNTEAFF
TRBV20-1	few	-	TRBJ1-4	TGCAGTGCTGGAGGTGGCAGGGACGATGAAAAACTGTTTTTT	CSAGGGRDDEKLFF
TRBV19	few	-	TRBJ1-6	TGTGCCAGTACCTTCTCGGAATTTAATTCACCCCTCCACTTT	CASTFSEFNSPLHF
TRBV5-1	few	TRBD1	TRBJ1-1	TGCGCCAGCAGCAAGACAGGGGGGCAGAGCACTGAAGCTTTCTTT	CASSKTGGQSTEAFF
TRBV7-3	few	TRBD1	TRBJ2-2	TGTGCCAGCAGCCACCAGGGGGCGGCGGGGACCAACACCGGGGAGCTGTTTTTT	CASSHQGAAGTNTGELFF
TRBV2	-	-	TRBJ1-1	TGTGCCAGCAGCCTGGGTTCAATGACAGTCCTTGAAGCTTTCTTT	CASSLGSMTVLEAFF
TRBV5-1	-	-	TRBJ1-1	TGCGCCAGCAGCCCGTACAGGGAGAACACTGAAGCTTTCTTT	CASSPYRENTEAFF
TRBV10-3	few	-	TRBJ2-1	TGTGCCTACGCGGACGGGAGCTCCTACAATGAGCAGTTCTTC	CAYADGSSYNEQFF
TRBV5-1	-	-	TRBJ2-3	TGCGCCAGCAGCACCGGGACTAGCACAGATACGCAGTATTTT	CASSTGTSTDTQYF
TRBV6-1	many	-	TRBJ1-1	TGTGCCAGCACTTACGGCGTCCGGGAGGCCCTAAAAGCTTTCTTT	CASTYGVREALKAFF
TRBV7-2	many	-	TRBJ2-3	TGTGCCAGCAGCTTAGTCATAGATACGCAGTATTTT	CASSLVIDTQYF
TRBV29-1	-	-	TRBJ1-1	TGCAGCGTAGTCAGGGGACGCGCTGAAGCTTTCTTT	CSVVRGRAEAFF
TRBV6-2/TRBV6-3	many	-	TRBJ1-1	TGTGCCAGCAGTTACAGGGTTAACACTGAAGCTTTCTTT	CASSYRVNTEAFF